This T cell receptor beta chain is from a study of Graves' ophthalmopathy and Graves' hyperthyroidism. Using RNA transcripts, the TCR beta CDR3 regions were amplified. RT-PCR in the first round used HTBI primers; a second-round multiplex PCR followed. MiXCR, applied by TCRdb to the multiplex PCR reads, yields one record per CDR3 protein. This sample has roughly 480,000 distinct CDR3 sequences, with about an eighth found just once. J lost 4 bases, V lost 3 bases, and 7 bases had no gene match. This CDR3 spans 15 amino acids. Germline CDR1 and CDR2: KGHDR and SFDVKD. This chain links TRBV24-1 with TRBJ2-7, with 8 bases identical to TRBD1. The sequenced sample consisted of blood. The sequence was collected from a woman in her twenties or thirties with Graves' ophthalmopathy. The CDR3 reads CATSDPQGDRYEQYF. The CDR3 bases are TGTGCCACCAGTGATCCCCAGGGGGACAGGTACGAGCAGTACTTC.